This T cell receptor (beta chain) was observed in a study of identical twins. Healthy Caucasians supplied all donations. This clonotype was counted a single time. Its antigen is not known. The CDR3 totals 15 residues. Germline loops: CDR1 SQVTM, CDR2 ANQGSEA. Unmatched junction bases numbered 9, after V lost 6 bases and J lost 0 bases. General study results and limits: The study drew conclusions from cross-sectional statistical analysis, not from following the same donors.

After template switching added a universal primer site, the resulting cDNA carried unique molecular identifiers. TCRdb processed the 5' RACE reads anew with MiXCR; each CDR3 protein has one entry. Altogether about 500,000 distinct CDR3 sequences are present, 13% to 15% being singletons, with the ten largest covering approximately 0.98%. These data were also reused for a study on yellow fever vaccine responses in identical twins.

Sequences were obtained from CD4+ T cells sorted from blood. The chain couples TRBV29-1 to TRBJ2-3; 7 positions agree with TRBD2. The sequence was obtained from a woman aged 18-29 years in good health. This CDR3 is CSVQNAGLSTDTQYF. The DNA for the CDR3 is TGCAGCGTCCAAAACGCGGGACTAAGCACAGATACGCAGTATTTT.